The clone carrying this TCR beta chain was found many times. The entry originates in a study of early T cells in non-severe SARS-CoV-2 infection. About the study: Chains from this unsorted whole-blood bulk RNA could not be paired.

Separate cDNA molecules each had unique molecular identifiers attached to them. TCRdb re-derived calls from the 5' RACE reads in MiXCR, one entry per CDR3 protein. This table holds tens of thousands of distinct CDR3 sequences, under 7.5% found once. Trimming left V 4 bases short and J 4 bases short, with 14 bases between. Germline V gene lookup returns CDR1 SGHNT and CDR2 YYREEE (reference sequence). The CDR3 loop spans 15 amino acids. This sequence joins TRBV5-4 and TRBJ1-4; D is perhaps TRBD1 (5 bases). This clonotype was obtained from an adult who was a healthcare worker with PCR-confirmed SARS-CoV-2 infection or an uninfected control (not recorded which). The sequencing here drew on whole blood, taken at baseline. The CDR3 nucleotides read TGTGCCAGCAGCCTCCGGGGACGTTTTAATGAAAAACTGTTTTTT. It yields the protein CASSLRGRFNEKLFF.